The next 10 T cell receptor beta chains were all read from a single sample in a study of OX40 agonist ivuxolimab in advanced cancers. Method: immunoSEQ multiplex PCR; TCRdb's copy keeps in-frame clones and lacks some. The repertoire holds tens of thousands of clones, around 87% seen once, with under 12% in the top ten. The material sequenced was CD4+ or CD8+ T cells sorted from blood, taken in a trial of the OX40 agonist ivuxolimab. The receptors were gathered from an adult with an advanced solid tumor such as melanoma, head and neck, liver or kidney cancer.

J is TRBJ1-3 and V is TRBV30; no definite D call. Trimming left V 1 base short and J 4 bases short, with 5 bases between. Per the germline V gene, CDR1 is GTSNPN and CDR2 is SVGIG (reference sequence). The CDR3 is made up of 12 amino acids. CDR3 loop: CAWSDFGNTIYF. Written as DNA, the CDR3 is TGTGCCTGGAGTGACTTCGGAAACACCATATATTTT.

This clone was detected only once. The chain joins TRBV27 to TRBJ2-5; D unresolved. Trimming left V 4 bases short and J 1 base short, with 4 bases between. CDR3 length: 12 amino acids. Germline CDR1 MNHEY, CDR2 SMNVEV (reference sequence). The chain's CDR3 is CASSSRQETQYF. In DNA, the CDR3 is TGTGCCAGCAGTTCTCGCCAAGAGACCCAGTACTTC.

The gene calls are TRBV5-4 and TRBJ2-3; D ambiguous. Germline V lookup: CDR1 SGHNT, CDR2 YYREEE (reference sequence). The length of the CDR3 is 14 residues. V was shortened by 0 bases and J by 1 base, with 6 bases between the two germline ends. The CDR3 spells CASSLEPGTDTQYF. Written as DNA, the CDR3 is TGTGCCAGCAGCTTGGAGCCGGGCACAGATACGCAGTATTTT.

The rearrangement joins TRBV18 to TRBJ1-5; the match to TRBD1 covers 10 bases. Germline V gives CDR1 KGHSH, CDR2 LQKENI. V was clipped by 4 bases and J by 4 bases; unmatched bases: 4. This CDR3 spans 15 amino acids. The CDR3 DNA sequence: TGTGCCAGCTCACAAGGACAGGGGGGGAATCAGCCCCAGCATTTT. Amino acid sequence: CASSQGQGGNQPQHF.

This chain connects TRBV5-1 to TRBJ2-1; 7 bases fit TRBD2. J gave up 0 bases and V 4 bases, and 4 bases lay outside the gene matches. CDR1 and CDR2 from the germline V gene are SGHRS and YFSETQ. The CDR3 has 15 residues. The CDR3 protein is CASSPGLNSYNEQFF. CDR3 DNA: TGCGCCAGCAGCCCGGGACTAAACTCCTACAATGAGCAGTTCTTC.

The chain uses TRBV6-6 and TRBJ2-1; D possibly matches TRBD1 or TRBD2 (5 bases each). Germline assignment: CDR1 MNHNY and CDR2 SVGAGI (reference sequence). V was shortened by 2 bases and J by 7 bases, with 12 bases between the two germline ends. CDR3 length: 14 amino acids. The CDR3, as DNA: TGTGCCAGCAGTTACCGGGGTGGGACGAATGAGCAGTTCTTC. Protein: CASSYRGGTNEQFF.

The rearrangement links TRBV9 to TRBJ1-1, with D possibly TRBD1 on 5 matching bases. The CDR3 is 15 residues long. Trimming took off 0 bases at V and 1 base at J, with 10 bases between the two ends. Germline V gene data show CDR1 as SGDLS and CDR2 as YYNGEE. CDR3 nucleotides: TGTGCCAGCAGCGTAGGGGGCCCGTCGAACACTGAAGCTTTCTTT. It codes for CASSVGGPSNTEAFF.

In DNA, the CDR3 is TGTGCCAGCAGCTTAAGATACGAGCAGTACTTC. Translating it yields CASSLRYEQYF. The rearrangement joins TRBV7-2 to TRBJ2-7; D not resolved. CDR3 length: 11 residues. Germline loops: CDR1 SGHTA, CDR2 FQGNSA. Trimming took off 2 bases at V and 4 bases at J, with 3 bases between the two ends.

The sample holds one count of this clone. V and J are TRBV4-3 and TRBJ1-5; no definite D call. V lost 4 bases to trimming and J lost 6 bases, with 13 bases between them. This CDR3 is built from 14 residues. Germline V lookup: CDR1 LGHNA, CDR2 YSLEER. CDR3 bases: TGCGCCAGCAGCCGAAGCGTGTTCGGTCAGCCCCAGCATTTT. Amino acid sequence: CASSRSVFGQPQHF.

The rearrangement links TRBV5-1 to TRBJ2-7, with 12 bases identical to TRBD2. The V gene's germline CDR1 is SGHRS and CDR2 YFSETQ. CDR3 length: 15 amino acids. The trim removed 0 bases at V and 4 bases at J, leaving 2 bases unmatched. CDR3 nucleotides: TGCGCCAGCAGCTTGGACCTAGCGGGAGGGTACGAGCAGTACTTC. Encoded protein: CASSLDLAGGYEQYF.